This TCR beta chain appears in the sequencing data of a study of T cell responses to AZD1222 COVID-19 vaccine. V was pared by 5 bases and J by 1 base, with 24 bases between. The CDR3 consists of 19 residues. The V gene's germline CDR1 is SGHAT and CDR2 FQNNGV. General study results and limits: In all cases, repertoires were sampled only after the peak T cell response. Donors in the cohort were predominantly white British and more often female, and clonal diversity was possibly underestimated.

Using immunoSEQ multiplex PCR, the repertoire was profiled, and TCRdb retains in-frame clones only, with some absent. The sample consists of more than 95,000 clones, over 80% of them appearing once. On this clone: As yet, its antigen is unknown.

The sample here was peripheral blood, taken on day 0 of AZD1222 vaccination. This receptor was taken from an adult in good health. V usage is TRBV11-2 and J usage is TRBJ2-4; a weak D match, TRBD1 (5 bases). CDR3 nucleotides: TGTGCCAGCAGCCCCCTGAGTTTGGGGCCAGGTGGGGCCAAAAACATTCAGTACTTC. It encodes CASSPLSLGPGGAKNIQYF.